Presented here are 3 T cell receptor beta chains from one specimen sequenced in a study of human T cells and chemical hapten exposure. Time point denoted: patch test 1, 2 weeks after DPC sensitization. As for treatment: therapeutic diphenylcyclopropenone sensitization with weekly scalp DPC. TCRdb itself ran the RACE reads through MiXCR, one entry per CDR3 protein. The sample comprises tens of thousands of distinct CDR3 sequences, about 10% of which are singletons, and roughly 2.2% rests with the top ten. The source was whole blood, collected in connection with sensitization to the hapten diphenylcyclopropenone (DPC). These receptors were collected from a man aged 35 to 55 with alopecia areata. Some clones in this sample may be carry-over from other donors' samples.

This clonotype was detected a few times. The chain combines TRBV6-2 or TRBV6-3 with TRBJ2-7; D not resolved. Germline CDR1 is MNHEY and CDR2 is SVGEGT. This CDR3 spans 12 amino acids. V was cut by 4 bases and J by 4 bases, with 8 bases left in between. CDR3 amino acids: CASSSLRYEQYF. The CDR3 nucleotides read TGTGCCAGCAGTTCTCTCAGATACGAGCAGTACTTC.

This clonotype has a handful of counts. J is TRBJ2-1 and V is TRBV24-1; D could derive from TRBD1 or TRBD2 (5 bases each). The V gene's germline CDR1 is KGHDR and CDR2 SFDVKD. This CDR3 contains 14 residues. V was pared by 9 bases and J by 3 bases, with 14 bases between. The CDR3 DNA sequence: TGTGCCACCGGAGCGGCAGGGAACTACAATGAGCAGTTCTTC. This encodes CATGAAGNYNEQFF.

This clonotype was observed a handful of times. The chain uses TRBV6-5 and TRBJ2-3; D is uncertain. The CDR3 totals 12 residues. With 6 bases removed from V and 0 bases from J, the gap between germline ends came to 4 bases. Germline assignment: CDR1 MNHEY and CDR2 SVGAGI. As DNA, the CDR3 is TGTGCCAGCAGGGAGAGCACAGATACGCAGTATTTT. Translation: CASRESTDTQYF.